This TCR beta chain emerged from a study of T cells in Graves' hyperthyroidism and ophthalmopathy. It was RNA transcripts that yielded the amplified TCR beta CDR3 regions. The TCR CDR3 was amplified in a first-round RT-PCR using the HTBI primer set. TCRdb analysed the multiplex PCR reads with MiXCR anew, one entry per CDR3 protein. The repertoire has over 300,000 distinct CDR3 sequences, about 15% of them found once; the top ten carry approximately 10%. Germline-derived CDR1 and CDR2 are ENHRY and SYGVKD. V lost 2 bases to trimming and J lost 0 bases; unmatched junction nucleotides: 4. The CDR3 is 16 amino acids. Ten or more counts support this clonotype.

The sequencing input was blood. This TCR came from a woman aged 55-75 years with Graves' hyperthyroidism. The rearrangement joins TRBV10-3 to TRBJ2-1; 7 bases align to TRBD1. CDR3 in amino acids: CAISETGQDSYNEQFF. The CDR3 bases are TGTGCCATCAGTGAGACCGGACAGGACTCCTACAATGAGCAGTTCTTC.